The entry that follows covers one TCR beta chain sequence. The antigen is unknown. The CDR3 runs 14 residues. Germline values: CDR1 SNHLY, CDR2 FYNNEI. V lost 1 base and J lost 4, with 7 bases in between. The data belong to a study of cytomegalovirus exposure and HLA in healthy donors. Study findings and constraints: Because they were indistinguishable, some V segments, including TRBV6-2 and TRBV6-3, were excluded.

The PCR ran on 60 Vbeta and 13 Jbeta primers. Some clones are missing from TCRdb's copy, which holds only in-frame ones; the method was immunoSEQ multiplex PCR. The sample records roughly 100,000 clones, more than 65% being singletons. Nominally healthy donors were sampled, though unrecorded immune exposures were likely. The chain uses TRBV2 and TRBJ1-4; no definite D call. The origin of this receptor is a woman in her forties or fifties in good health and CMV-seropositive. The sequencing sample was made of PBMCs. In nucleotides, the CDR3 is TGTGCCAGCAGTGAAGGACGGGATAATGAAAAACTGTTTTTT. Translated, it gives CASSEGRDNEKLFF.